These T cell receptor beta chains were read from a single sample in a study of T cell changes during pregnancy in multiple sclerosis. Assay used: immunoSEQ multiplex PCR; TCRdb lists only in-frame clones, some missing. The sample includes 90,000 to 100,000 clones, almost 95% seen only once; the top ten take roughly 2.2%. The sequencing used peripheral blood, collected in the third trimester of pregnancy. The receptors were gathered from a female donor with multiple sclerosis, enrolled in a pregnancy study. CDR3s include the opening cysteine and the closing phenylalanine or tryptophan. Each record gives: V gene, J gene, D gene, clone size, CDR3 protein, CDR3 DNA. The D gene is left open where the match is weak. The size of a clone is reported for some rows only, either as once, few or many, or as a class for expanded clones.

TRBV4-2	TRBJ2-2	NA	NA	CASSQVSQGWSGELFF	TGTGCCAGCAGCCAAGTTAGCCAGGGTTGGTCCGGGGAGCTGTTTTTT
TRBV15	TRBJ2-5	NA	NA	CATSRMRVARVGKETQYF	TGTGCCACCAGCAGAATGAGGGTTGCTCGGGTCGGAAAAGAGACCCAGTACTTC
TRBV30	TRBJ2-7	TRBD2	once	CAWSVSPGGLAASYEQYF	TGTGCCTGGAGTGTATCCCCGGGAGGACTAGCGGCCTCCTACGAGCAGTACTTC
TRBV6-6	TRBJ1-3	NA	NA	CASSAGYSGNTIYF	TGTGCCAGCAGTGCCGGTTACTCTGGAAACACCATATATTTT
TRBV28	TRBJ2-4	NA	NA	CASSSDGGRHIQYF	TGTGCCAGCAGCTCTGATGGAGGACGGCACATTCAGTACTTC
TRBV5-4	TRBJ2-4	NA	NA	CASSLEGAENIQYF	TGTGCCAGCAGCTTGGAAGGGGCGGAAAACATTCAGTACTTC
TRBV5-1	TRBJ2-6	NA	NA	CASSIGQGANVLTF	TGCGCCAGCAGCATCGGACAGGGGGCCAACGTCCTGACTTTC
TRBV5-1	TRBJ2-3	TRBD2	NA	CASSLFGTSGSSTDTQYF	TGCGCCAGCAGCTTGTTCGGGACTAGTGGTTCTAGCACAGATACGCAGTATTTT
TRBV4-1	TRBJ1-2	NA	NA	CASSQEPRGVKGYTF	TGCGCCAGCAGCCAAGAACCCAGGGGAGTTAAGGGCTACACCTTC
TRBV11-2	TRBJ2-1	NA	NA	CASSLDPSDEQFF	TGTGCCAGCAGCTTGGATCCTAGCGATGAGCAGTTCTTC
TRBV27	TRBJ1-5	TRBD1	NA	CATNSGQGFNQPQHF	TGTGCCACAAACTCGGGACAGGGGTTCAATCAGCCCCAGCATTTT
TRBV11-2	TRBJ2-3	NA	NA	CASTRFAGSTDTQYF	TGTGCCAGCACCCGGTTCGCGGGAAGCACAGATACGCAGTATTTT
TRBV5-1	TRBJ2-7	TRBD1	NA	CASSFGTDSYEQYF	TGCGCCAGCAGCTTTGGGACAGATTCCTACGAGCAGTACTTC
TRBV29-1	TRBJ1-5	NA	NA	CSVGQYSNQPQHF	TGCAGCGTTGGTCAGTATAGCAATCAGCCCCAGCATTTT
TRBV9	TRBJ2-3	TRBD2	few	CASSVAGGGRAQDTQYF	TGTGCCAGCAGCGTAGCGGGAGGCGGGAGGGCCCAAGATACGCAGTATTTT
TRBV7-6	TRBJ2-1	TRBD2	NA	CASSLAPRTRWDNEQFF	TGTGCCAGCAGCTTAGCGCCAAGGACTAGATGGGACAATGAGCAGTTCTTC
TRBV15	TRBJ2-7	NA	NA	CATSRDPSLSYEQYF	TGTGCCACCAGCAGAGATCCTAGCCTCTCCTACGAGCAGTACTTC
TRBV28	TRBJ2-7	NA	NA	CASSRQGGSYEQYF	TGTGCCAGCAGTCGTCAGGGGGGCTCCTACGAGCAGTACTTC
TRBV2	TRBJ2-7	NA	once	CASREPGGEQYF	TGTGCCAGCAGGGAGCCCGGTGGGGAGCAGTACTTC
TRBV7-2	TRBJ2-7	TRBD2	NA	CASSVGLAGGKDEQYF	TGTGCCAGCAGCGTAGGACTAGCGGGAGGTAAAGACGAGCAGTACTTC
TRBV25-1	TRBJ1-2	NA	NA	CASSEEVSGGNGYTF	TGTGCCAGCAGTGAAGAGGTGTCGGGTGGAAACGGCTACACCTTC
TRBV7-2	TRBJ2-7	TRBD1	NA	CASSRDRTYEQYF	TGTGCCAGCAGCCGGGACAGGACATACGAGCAGTACTTC
TRBV7-9	TRBJ1-5	NA	NA	CASSLGIGVQPQHF	TGTGCCAGCAGCTTGGGAATAGGGGTTCAGCCCCAGCATTTT
TRBV9	TRBJ2-1	NA	NA	CASSVASRANEQFF	TGTGCCAGCAGCGTAGCTTCGAGAGCGAATGAGCAGTTCTTC
TRBV27	TRBJ2-7	NA	NA	CASSPTGSGYEQYF	TGTGCCAGCAGCCCGACAGGATCGGGGTACGAGCAGTACTTC
TRBV5-1	TRBJ1-3	NA	NA	CASSLAGESGNTIYF	TGCGCCAGCAGCTTAGCAGGGGAATCAGGAAACACCATATATTTT
TRBV7-9	TRBJ2-7	TRBD2	NA	CAGKYSGRGPKHEQYF	TGTGCCGGAAAGTACAGCGGGAGAGGCCCAAAGCACGAGCAGTACTTC
TRBV11-2	TRBJ2-3	TRBD2	NA	CASSRSSGKVGDTQYF	TGTGCCAGCAGCCGAAGTAGCGGGAAGGTCGGTGATACGCAGTATTTT
TRBV4-3	TRBJ2-3	TRBD2	NA	CASSPSVGLVTDTQYF	TGCGCCAGCAGCCCGTCGGTAGGACTAGTCACAGATACGCAGTATTTT
TRBV9	TRBJ2-2	NA	NA	CASSTSSHTGELFF	TGTGCCAGCAGCACTAGTTCTCACACCGGGGAGCTGTTTTTT
TRBV28	TRBJ2-6	TRBD1	once	CASKGQGRTGANVLTF	TGTGCCAGCAAGGGACAGGGGAGAACTGGGGCCAACGTCCTGACTTTC
TRBV27	TRBJ2-5	NA	NA	CASSLGTLQQETQYF	TGTGCCAGCAGTTTAGGGACACTTCAACAAGAGACCCAGTACTTC
TRBV5-1	TRBJ2-5	NA	NA	CASSFQKTQYF	TGCGCCAGCAGCTTCCAAAAGACCCAGTACTTC
TRBV29-1	TRBJ2-1	TRBD2	NA	CSVESLAGQYYNEQFF	TGCAGCGTTGAATCACTAGCGGGGCAATACTACAATGAGCAGTTCTTC
TRBV2	TRBJ1-5	TRBD1	NA	CASSPGRTGLVGNQPQHF	TGTGCCAGCAGTCCAGGAAGGACAGGGCTGGTGGGGAATCAGCCCCAGCATTTT
TRBV27	TRBJ2-5	TRBD1	NA	CASSATGQGETQYF	TGTGCCAGCAGTGCCACGGGACAGGGGGAGACCCAGTACTTC
TRBV15	TRBJ1-4	TRBD1	NA	CATSRGGTGSEKLFF	TGTGCCACCAGCAGAGGGGGGACAGGGAGTGAAAAACTGTTTTTT
TRBV19	TRBJ1-1	NA	NA	CASTNSAEAFF	TGTGCCAGTACTAACTCCGCTGAAGCTTTCTTT
TRBV5-1	TRBJ2-3	TRBD2	NA	CASSPGGVTDTQYF	TGCGCCAGCAGCCCGGGAGGGGTCACAGATACGCAGTATTTT
TRBV4-1	TRBJ2-1	TRBD2	NA	CASSQPLAGGDNEQFF	TGCGCCAGCAGCCAACCCCTAGCGGGAGGTGACAATGAGCAGTTCTTC
TRBV25-1	TRBJ2-7	NA	NA	CASSWGREQYF	TGTGCCAGCAGTTGGGGGCGCGAGCAGTACTTC